This is a list of T cell receptor beta chains from one sample in a study of T cells in Graves' hyperthyroidism and ophthalmopathy. TCRdb ran MiXCR on the multiplex PCR reads and lists one entry per CDR3 protein. Here the sample spans almost 600,000 distinct CDR3 sequences, around 46% being singletons. The sample consisted of peripheral blood or thyroid tissue (not recorded which). These receptors originate from a young woman with Graves' hyperthyroidism. The CDR3 runs from the conserved cysteine through the conserved F or W. A D gene is named only where the DNA matches it firmly. Clone size is given for some rows only: seen once, a few or many times, or a class if the clone is expanded.

CDR3 DNA | CDR3 protein | V gene | clone size | D gene | J gene
TGTGCCAGCAGCTTAAGCGGGCCTCAGGGGTCTGGCTACACCTTC | CASSLSGPQGSGYTF | TRBV7-9 | . | . | TRBJ1-2
TGTGCCAGCAGTGCTATTTATGGCTACACCTTC | CASSAIYGYTF | TRBV6-2/TRBV6-3 | many | . | TRBJ1-2
TGCGCCAGCAGCCAAGATCGGAAAGTTGGGAACAGGGTCTACGAGCAGTACTTC | CASSQDRKVGNRVYEQYF | TRBV4-3 | . | . | TRBJ2-7
TGTGCCAGCAGCTTAGGACCTCACAATGAGCAGTTCTTC | CASSLGPHNEQFF | TRBV11-3 | few | . | TRBJ2-1
TGTGACCCCGGGGGGACAGCCAATTCACCCCTCCACTTT | CDPGGTANSPLHF | TRBV24-1 | . | TRBD1 | TRBJ1-6
TGTGCCAGCAGCCCCCAGGGGACAGCCGGAAACACCATATATTTT | CASSPQGTAGNTIYF | TRBV11-3 | many | TRBD1 | TRBJ1-3
TGTGCCAGCAGTCTCCCACAGGGTAGGGACAATCAGCCCCAGCATTTT | CASSLPQGRDNQPQHF | TRBV27 | . | . | TRBJ1-5
TGTGCCAGCAGCTTGGGTAGGGAAGTCGGGGAGCTGTTTTTT | CASSLGREVGELFF | TRBV5-6 | few | . | TRBJ2-2
TGTGCCAGCACCTACTCACTAGCGGGTGACGGGGAGCTGTTTTTT | CASTYSLAGDGELFF | TRBV11-3 | few | TRBD2 | TRBJ2-2
TGCGCCAGCAGCTTGGCTCAAAACGACTACGAGCAGTACTTC | CASSLAQNDYEQYF | TRBV5-1 | many | . | TRBJ2-7
TGCAGCCCACAGGGTCAGGACACTGAAGCTTTCTTT | CSPQGQDTEAFF | TRBV29-1 | . | . | TRBJ1-1
TGTGCCAGCAGCTTAGGGCCCCCGGGACAGGGTTACGAGCAGTACTTC | CASSLGPPGQGYEQYF | TRBV7-3 | many | TRBD1 | TRBJ2-7
TGTGCCAGCAGTTACTGGGGGGGACGGGGCACAGATACGCAGTATTTT | CASSYWGGRGTDTQYF | TRBV6-5 | . | TRBD2 | TRBJ2-3
TGTGCCAGCAGTGAACTGGGACAGGGGGCCTACGAGCAGTACTTC | CASSELGQGAYEQYF | TRBV6-4 | . | TRBD1 | TRBJ2-7
TGTGCCAGCAGCGTGCGTCGTGTTGAGTCCTACGAGCAGTACTTC | CASSVRRVESYEQYF | TRBV6-1 | many | . | TRBJ2-7
TGTGCCAGCAGTGATCCCAACAGGGGTAACACCATATATTTT | CASSDPNRGNTIYF | TRBV2 | . | TRBD1 | TRBJ1-3
TGTGCCAGCAGAGGGGTGAACACCGGGGAGCTGTTTTTT | CASRGVNTGELFF | TRBV6-2/TRBV6-3 | . | . | TRBJ2-2
TGTGCCAGCAGCCAAGCACGACTAGCGGGTGACGAGCAGTACTTC | CASSQARLAGDEQYF | TRBV3-1 | many | TRBD2 | TRBJ2-7
TGCGCCAGCAGCCAAGCGGGGTATGTAATCGGGCCCCAGCATTTT | CASSQAGYVIGPQHF | TRBV4-1 | few | . | TRBJ1-5
TGCAGCGTTGAAGATCTCTCCAGGGGGCATGGCTACACCTTC | CSVEDLSRGHGYTF | TRBV29-1 | many | TRBD1 | TRBJ1-2
TGTGCCAGCAGACCACGACAGGAGGCTAGGGAGGCCCAGTACTTC | CASRPRQEAREAQYF | TRBV2 | few | . | TRBJ2-5
TGCAGTGCTAGAGGTCCTAACTATGGCTACACCTTC | CSARGPNYGYTF | TRBV20-1 | many | . | TRBJ1-2
TGTGCCAGCAGCGCAGGGGTAGACTATGGCTACACCTTC | CASSAGVDYGYTF | TRBV9 | many | . | TRBJ1-2
TGCAGCGTTGAAGAAGAGGGCCCCTACACCTTC | CSVEEEGPYTF | TRBV29-1 | . | . | TRBJ1-2
TGTGCCAGCAGCCAAAGGGACACAGAAAAAACAAACACCGGGGAGCTGTTTTTT | CASSQRDTEKTNTGELFF | TRBV13 | few | . | TRBJ2-2
TGCGCCAGCAGTGCAACCGGGACTAGCGGGGCACTGGAGCAGTTCTTC | CASSATGTSGALEQFF | TRBV10-1 | . | TRBD2 | TRBJ2-1
TGCAGTGAAGGTACTAGCGGGAGTCACGAGCAGTACTTC | CSEGTSGSHEQYF | TRBV20-1 | . | TRBD2 | TRBJ2-7
TGTGCCAGCAGTTACTCGATTGCAGGGGCCTATGGCTACACCTTC | CASSYSIAGAYGYTF | TRBV6-5 | many | . | TRBJ1-2